The source of this T cell receptor (beta chain) is a study of blood T cell repertoires in COVID-19. This clone showed up just a few times. Deletions cut 1 base from V and 7 bases from J, with 13 bases between. CDR3 length equals 15 residues. The germline V gene encodes CDR1 MGHRA and CDR2 YSYEKL. TCRdb's copy holds only in-frame clones and misses some; the assay was immunoSEQ multiplex PCR. This table has more than 95,000 clones, more than 70% appearing once. This receptor was identified in a human donor in a cohort sampled during active COVID-19. The chain carries TRBV4-1 and TRBJ2-2; D remains unclear. Sequencing was carried out using peripheral blood. The CDR3 region has the DNA TGCGCCAGCAGCCAAGTATCCGGCGGAAACGGGGAGCTGTTTTTT. Translation: CASSQVSGGNGELFF.